This entry lists 29 T cell receptor beta chains sequenced from one sample in a study of regulatory T cells in long-lasting Graves disease. The time point: newly diagnosed GD, antithyroid drugs for less than 3 months. TCR sequences were obtained from RNA taken from PBMCs. Assembly of TCR beta libraries relied on iRepertoire HTBI primers together with Arm-PCR of CDR3 regions. MiXCR was run by TCRdb on the multiplex PCR reads, yielding one entry per CDR3 protein. The sample records 300,000 to 400,000 distinct CDR3 sequences, 16% being singletons. The data also belong to a second study, concerning T cells in Graves' hyperthyroidism and ophthalmopathy.

Here the sequenced sample was peripheral blood mononuclear cells (PBMCs), taken at new diagnosis, from a patient treated with antithyroid drugs. The receptors were sampled from a man aged 40-49 years with Graves disease.

This clonotype occurred many times. The chain links TRBV7-9 to TRBJ2-3, with TRBD2 matching over 10 bases. With V trimmed by 5 bases and J by 2 bases, 4 bases remained unmatched. The CDR3 covers 15 residues. Germline lookup yields CDR1 SEHNR and CDR2 FQNEAQ (reference sequence). The CDR3: CASSRTSGVTDTQYF. CDR3 coding DNA: TGTGCCAGCAGCCGAACTAGCGGGGTCACAGATACGCAGTATTTT.

The V call is TRBV6-1, the J call TRBJ2-1; D not certain. V shed 10 bases and J shed 2 bases, with 12 bases lying between them. The germline CDR1 and CDR2 sequences are MNHNS and SASEGT. The CDR3 loop spans 13 amino acids. In nucleotides, the CDR3 is TGTGCCACCACCCAAGGGCCCTACAATGAGCAGTTCTTC. Protein sequence: CATTQGPYNEQFF.

The genes are TRBV7-2 and TRBJ1-2; D unclear. This CDR3 is 15 amino acids long. Trimming cost V 5 bases and J 4 bases, with 17 bases left between them. The V gene's germline CDR1 is SGHTA and CDR2 FQGNSA. As DNA, the CDR3 is TGTGCCAGCAGCCTAGAGATTACCGCTCCCTATGGCTACACCTTC. Residues: CASSLEITAPYGYTF.

This clonotype was observed a handful of times. The chain couples TRBV5-1 to TRBJ2-5; D uncertain. The CDR3 has 15 amino acids. Per germline, CDR1 SGHRS and CDR2 YFSETQ. With 4 bases removed from V and 2 bases from J, the gap between germline ends came to 15 bases. The CDR3 sequence is CASSPHPDEQETQYF. The CDR3 DNA is TGCGCCAGCAGCCCTCACCCGGACGAGCAAGAGACCCAGTACTTC. Filled out from reference TRBV5-1 and TRBJ2-5, the complete variable domain reads KAGVTQTPRYLIKTRGQQVTLSCSPISGHRSVSWYQQTPGQGLQFLFEYFSETQRNKGNFPGRFSGRQFSNSRSEMNVSTLELGDSALYLCASSPHPDEQETQYFGPGTRLLVL.

This clonotype has a count of ten or more. The V call is TRBV6-2 or TRBV6-3, the J call TRBJ2-7, with D perhaps TRBD2 (6 bases). This CDR3 has 15 amino acids. Looked up from germline, CDR1 is MNHEY and CDR2 is SVGEGT. Deletions cut 6 bases from V and 2 bases from J, with 17 bases between. The CDR3 nucleotides read TGTGCCAGCAGCCCACTGCGCGGGGCTCCCTACGAGCAGTACTTC. It is translated as CASSPLRGAPYEQYF.

This clonotype has at least ten counts. The chain uses TRBV20-1 and TRBJ2-7, with 7 bases identical to TRBD1. V trimming: 1 base; J trimming: 0 bases; junction bases outside the gene matches: 12. This CDR3 is 17 amino acids long. In germline, CDR1 is DFQATT, CDR2 SNEGSKA (reference sequence). CDR3 nucleotide sequence: TGCAGTGCTAGAGCGTACGATCCCGGGACAGCCTCCTACGAGCAGTACTTC. Translation: CSARAYDPGTASYEQYF.

This chain uses TRBV27 with TRBJ2-3, with TRBD2 identical over 16 bases. V was pared by 4 bases and J by 2 bases, with 9 bases of the junction left unmatched. This CDR3 region has 19 residues. Per the germline V gene, CDR1 is MNHEY and CDR2 is SMNVEV (reference sequence). Here the CDR3 reads CASSSLTGTSGGVTDTQYF. The CDR3 DNA reads TGTGCCAGCAGTTCCCTAACCGGGACTAGCGGGGGGGTCACAGATACGCAGTATTTT.

CDR3 in amino acids: CASSVAANGDQETQYF. DNA for the CDR3: TGTGCCAGCAGCGTAGCGGCTAACGGGGACCAAGAGACCCAGTACTTC. J is TRBJ2-1 and V is TRBV9; tentatively, D is TRBD2 (5 bases). The DNA end is more similar to TRBJ2-5, so the J call may be wrong. The CDR3 sequence is 16 residues long. Germline CDR1 and CDR2: SGDLS and YYNGEE.

Comments on this clonotype: This could be a read error, since a much larger clone is one nucleotide away. V is TRBV2 and J is TRBJ2-3, with a tentative D call TRBD1 (5 bases). The J call could be wrong; TRBJ2-1 is a better fit for the DNA end. Germline values: CDR1 SNHLY, CDR2 FYNNEI. The CDR3 extends over 13 amino acids. In DNA form, the CDR3 reads TGTGCCAGCATGCTGGACAAGGCAGAGACCCAGTTCTTC. It translates to CASMLDKAETQFF.

This clonotype was recorded many times. The chain is built from TRBV2 and TRBJ2-5, with D uncertain. Germline loops: CDR1 SNHLY, CDR2 FYNNEI. The CDR3 spans 13 residues. V gave up 7 bases and J gave up 0 bases, with 9 bases separating them. CDR3 bases: TGTGCCAGCATCCCCCCGTACCAAGAGACCCAGTACTTC. This gives the protein CASIPPYQETQYF.

This clonotype was detected only a few times. CDR3 sequence: CASSYGQGTTEAFF. CDR3 DNA sequence: TGTGCCAGCAGTTATGGGCAGGGGACGACCGAAGCTTTCTTT. V usage is TRBV6-5 and J usage is TRBJ1-1; a weak D match, TRBD1 (6 bases). This CDR3 has 14 residues. Germline CDR1 is MNHEY and CDR2 is SVGAGI. V shed 3 bases and J shed 8 bases, with 16 bases lying between them.

This clonotype has ten or more counts. The gene calls are TRBV30 and TRBJ2-7; TRBD1 might be the D (6 bases). The CDR3 loop spans 12 amino acids. The germline V gene encodes CDR1 GTSNPN and CDR2 SVGIG (reference sequence). The ends were cut back, 2 bases at V and 5 bases at J, with 10 bases in the middle. The CDR3 is CAWSTGTNEQYF. CDR3 nucleotide sequence: TGTGCCTGGAGTACCGGGACAAACGAGCAGTACTTC.

This clonotype was observed a handful of times. The junction differs from germline at one of its ends, possibly a read error. The CDR3 protein is CASTPDRSNEKLFF. The CDR3 region has the DNA TGTGCCAGCACACCAGACCGCTCTAATGAAAAACTGTTTTTT. The rearrangement joins TRBV18 to TRBJ1-4, with D unclear. The germline V gene has CDR1 KGHSH and CDR2 LQKENI. The CDR3 is 14 residues long. Drawing the rest from reference TRBV18 and TRBJ1-4, the complete variable domain is NAGVMQNPRHLVRRRGQEARLRCSPMKGHSHVYWYRQLPEEGLKFMVYLQKENIIDESGMPKERFSAEFPKEGPSILRIQQVVRGDSAAYFCASTPDRSNEKLFFGSGTQLSVL.

At least ten counts were recorded for this clonotype. The chain is built from TRBV3-1 and TRBJ1-3, with D perhaps matching TRBD1 (6 bases). Germline CDR1 is LGHDT and CDR2 is YNNKEL (reference sequence). V shed 5 bases and J shed 2 bases, with 10 bases lying between them. This CDR3 has 14 amino acids. CDR3 region: CASSYGTTGNTIYF. For the CDR3, the DNA is TGTGCCAGCAGCTACGGGACAACTGGAAACACCATATATTTT. The full variable domain, rest sourced from reference TRBV3-1 and TRBJ1-3, is DTAVSQTPKYLVTQMGNDKSIKCEQNLGHDTMYWYKQDSKKFLKIMFSYNNKELIINETVPNRFSPKSPDKAHLNLHINSLELGDSAVYFCASSYGTTGNTIYFGEGSWLTVV.

In its sample, this clonotype was seen many times. The gene calls are TRBV30 and TRBJ1-1, with D uncertain. Germline V gives CDR1 GTSNPN, CDR2 SVGIG (reference sequence). Trimming cost V 3 bases and J 0 bases, with 8 bases left between them. This CDR3 region has 13 residues. DNA of the CDR3: TGTGCCTGGAGCGCGGGGATGAACACTGAAGCTTTCTTT. Translation: CAWSAGMNTEAFF.

In its sample, this clonotype was seen a few times. V gene TRBV6-2 or TRBV6-3 combines with J gene TRBJ2-1; D is possibly TRBD1 (5 bases). This CDR3 is built from 16 residues. Trimming cost V 6 bases and J 0 bases, with 15 bases left between them. Germline loops: CDR1 MNHEY, CDR2 SVGEGT. The CDR3 region is CASSPQTVSSYNEQFF. The CDR3 nucleotides are TGTGCCAGCAGCCCACAGACAGTGAGCTCCTACAATGAGCAGTTCTTC.

This sequence joins TRBV6-9 and TRBJ2-1; the D is unclear. Trimming removed 3 bases at V and 15 bases at J, with 3 bases between. This CDR3 has 8 amino acids. Looked up from germline, CDR1 is MNHGY and CDR2 is SVAAGI. This chain's CDR3 is CASSYPFF. The CDR3 DNA reads as TGTGCCAGCAGTTACCCGTTCTTC.

This clonotype was counted at least ten times. This chain links TRBV7-2 with TRBJ2-5; 13 bases are a match to TRBD2. The V and J ends lost 2 bases and 5 bases, in that order; junction bases with no gene match: 8. Germline V lookup: CDR1 SGHTA, CDR2 FQGNSA. CDR3 length: 17 residues. CDR3 nucleotides: TGTGCCAGCAGCTTACCGGGACTAGCGGGGCGGACGGAGACCCAGTACTTC. It codes for CASSLPGLAGRTETQYF. The whole variable domain, filled in from reference TRBV7-2 and TRBJ2-5, reads GAGVSQSPSNKVTEKGKDVELRCDPISGHTALYWYRQSLGQGLEFLIYFQGNSAPDKSGLPSDRFSAERTGGSVSTLTIQRTQQEDSAVYLCASSLPGLAGRTETQYFGPGTRLLVL.

This clonotype was picked up many times. CDR3 DNA sequence: TGTGCCAGCAGCATAAAGGCTAGCGGGGGTTTTCGGACAGATACGCAGTATTTT. This translates into CASSIKASGGFRTDTQYF. The chain has TRBV7-3 and TRBJ2-3; 10 bases fit TRBD2. Germline values: CDR1 SGHTA, CDR2 FQGTGA. This CDR3 is built from 18 residues. V shed 5 bases and J 3 bases; nucleotides not matched to a gene: 14.

This clonotype was recorded at least ten times. The chain uses TRBV18 and TRBJ1-4, with TRBD1 identical over 7 bases. This CDR3 is 15 amino acids long. Germline V CDR1 and CDR2: KGHSH, LQKENI. Germline trimming cut 6 bases from V and 0 bases from J; bases unmatched to any gene: 4. The CDR3: CASSRGQPTNEKLFF. The CDR3 DNA is TGTGCCAGCTCCCGGGGACAGCCAACTAATGAAAAACTGTTTTTT.

This clonotype showed up just a few times. The chain combines TRBV18 with TRBJ1-2; D remains unclear. V lost 0 bases to trimming and J lost 3 bases, with 5 bases between them. CDR1 and CDR2 from the germline V gene are KGHSH and LQKENI. This CDR3 has 13 amino acids. CDR3: CASSPPGDYGYTF. DNA for the CDR3: TGTGCCAGCTCACCACCGGGTGACTATGGCTACACCTTC.

CDR3 sequence reads: CASSLVLAGGGETQYF. CDR3 in DNA: TGTGCCAGCAGCTTAGTTCTTGCGGGAGGGGGGGAGACCCAGTACTTC. This chain uses TRBV7-2 with TRBJ2-3; TRBD2 agrees at 9 bases. The end of the DNA aligns better with TRBJ2-5, so the J call may be wrong. In germline, CDR1 is SGHTA, CDR2 FQGNSA. This CDR3 spans 16 amino acids.

This clonotype was seen a few times. The J gene is TRBJ2-3, the V gene TRBV6-5; weak D call: TRBD2 (5 bases). The ends were cut back, 0 bases at V and 2 bases at J, with 9 bases in the middle. CDR1 and CDR2 from the germline V gene are MNHEY and SVGAGI. The length of the CDR3 is 15 residues. For the CDR3, the DNA is TGTGCCAGCAGTTACTCTAGCGCATACACAGATACGCAGTATTTT. The encoded protein is CASSYSSAYTDTQYF.

This clonotype occurred many times. V and J are TRBV5-1 and TRBJ1-2; 11 positions match TRBD1. The CDR3 totals 17 residues. Unmatched junction bases numbered 4, after V lost 0 bases and J lost 0 bases. Per the germline V gene, CDR1 is SGHRS and CDR2 is YFSETQ. The DNA of the CDR3 is TGCGCCAGCAGCTTGGGGACAGGGGGCCGACCTAACTATGGCTACACCTTC. Translating it yields CASSLGTGGRPNYGYTF.

This clonotype occurred a few times. This chain uses TRBV27 with TRBJ2-5; a weak D match, TRBD1 (5 bases). The CDR3 runs to 16 residues. CDR1 MNHEY and CDR2 SMNVEV come from the germline V gene (reference sequence). The germline V and J ends were trimmed by 3 bases and 1 base, with 15 bases remaining between them. In DNA form, the CDR3 reads TGTGCCAGCAGTTTCGGTTCAGGGCCCGGCCAAGAGACCCAGTACTTC. Translating gives CASSFGSGPGQETQYF.

V gene TRBV6-1 combines with J gene TRBJ2-1; D gene uncertain. The germline V and J ends were trimmed by 6 bases and 5 bases, with 11 bases remaining between them. The CDR3 is 13 amino acids. CDR1 and CDR2 (germline): MNHNS, SASEGT. The CDR3 loop reads CASSINPNNEQFF. As DNA, the CDR3 is TGTGCCAGCAGCATAAATCCCAACAATGAGCAGTTCTTC.

This clonotype has a count of ten or more. V usage is TRBV7-6 and J usage is TRBJ1-6; TRBD1 might be the D (6 bases). The V and J ends lost 4 bases and 13 bases respectively, with 17 bases between them. This CDR3 is 14 amino acids long. Germline lookup yields CDR1 SGHVS and CDR2 FNYEAQ. The CDR3 spells CASSSDRLVPPLHF. CDR3 bases: TGTGCCAGCAGCTCGGACAGATTAGTTCCTCCCCTCCACTTT.

This clonotype was seen many times. The chain has TRBV2 and TRBJ2-3; TRBD2 is a possible D gene (5 bases). This CDR3 region has 14 residues. With 1 base removed from V and 2 bases from J, the gap between germline ends came to 7 bases. Germline V gene lookup returns CDR1 SNHLY and CDR2 FYNNEI. The CDR3 DNA sequence: TGTGCCAGCAGTGAAGGGACTGTCACAGATACGCAGTATTTT. It specifies CASSEGTVTDTQYF.

The chain is built from TRBV30 and TRBJ2-1; no definite D call. Trimming pared 0 bases from V and 16 bases from J, leaving 19 bases between. Per germline, CDR1 GTSNPN and CDR2 SVGIG (reference sequence). This CDR3 spans 13 amino acids. The CDR3 nucleotides read TGTGCCTGGAGTGTAATGATGTCCCACAGCTATTTCTTC. Its protein is CAWSVMMSHSYFF.